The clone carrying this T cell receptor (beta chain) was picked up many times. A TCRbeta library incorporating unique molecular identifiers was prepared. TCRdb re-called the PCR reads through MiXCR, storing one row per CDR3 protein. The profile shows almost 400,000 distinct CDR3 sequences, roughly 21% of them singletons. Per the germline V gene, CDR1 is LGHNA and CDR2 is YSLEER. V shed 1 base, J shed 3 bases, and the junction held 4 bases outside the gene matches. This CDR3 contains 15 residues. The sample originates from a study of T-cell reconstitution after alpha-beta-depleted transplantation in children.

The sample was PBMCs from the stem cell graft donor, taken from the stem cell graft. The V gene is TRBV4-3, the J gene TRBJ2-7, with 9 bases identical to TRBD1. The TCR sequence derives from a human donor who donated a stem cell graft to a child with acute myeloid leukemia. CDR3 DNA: TGCGCCAGCAGCCAAGGGACAGGGGTGGTCTACGAGCAGTACTTC. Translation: CASSQGTGVVYEQYF.